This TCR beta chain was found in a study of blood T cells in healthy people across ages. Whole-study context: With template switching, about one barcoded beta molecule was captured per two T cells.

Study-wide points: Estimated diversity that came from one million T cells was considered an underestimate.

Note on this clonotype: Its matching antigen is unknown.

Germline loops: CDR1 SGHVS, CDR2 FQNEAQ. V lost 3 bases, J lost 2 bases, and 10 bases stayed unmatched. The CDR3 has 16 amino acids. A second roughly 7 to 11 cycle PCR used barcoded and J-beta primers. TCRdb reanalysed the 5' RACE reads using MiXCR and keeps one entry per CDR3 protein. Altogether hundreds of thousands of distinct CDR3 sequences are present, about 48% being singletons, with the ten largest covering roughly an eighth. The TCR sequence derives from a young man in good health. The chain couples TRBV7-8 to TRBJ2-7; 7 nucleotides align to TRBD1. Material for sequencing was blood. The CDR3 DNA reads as TGTGCCAGCAGCTTTACGGCCCAGGGACAGACCTACGAGCAGTACTTC. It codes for CASSFTAQGQTYEQYF. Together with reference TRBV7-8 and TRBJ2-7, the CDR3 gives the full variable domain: GAGVSQSPRYKVAKRGQDVALRCDPISGHVSLFWYQQALGQGPEFLTYFQNEAQLDKSGLPSDRFFAERPEGSVSTLKIQRTQQEDSAVYLCASSFTAQGQTYEQYFGPGTRLTVT.